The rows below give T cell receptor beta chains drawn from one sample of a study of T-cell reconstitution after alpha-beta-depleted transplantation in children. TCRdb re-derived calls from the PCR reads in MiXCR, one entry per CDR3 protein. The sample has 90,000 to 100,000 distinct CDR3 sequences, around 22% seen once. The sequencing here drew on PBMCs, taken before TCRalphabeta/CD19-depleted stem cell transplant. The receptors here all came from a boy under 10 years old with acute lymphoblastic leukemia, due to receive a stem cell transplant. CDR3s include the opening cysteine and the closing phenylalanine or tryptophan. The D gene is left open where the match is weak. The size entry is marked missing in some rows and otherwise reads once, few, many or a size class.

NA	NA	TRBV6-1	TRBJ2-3	TGTGCCAGCTTGAGCACCGTTAGCACAGATACGCAGTATTTT	CASLSTVSTDTQYF
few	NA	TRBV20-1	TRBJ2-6	TGCAGTGCTATGACATCTGGGGCCAACGTCCTGACTTTC	CSAMTSGANVLTF
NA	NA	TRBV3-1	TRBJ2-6	TGTGCCAGCAGTAGAGACGGGAGATTTTCTGGGGCCAACGTCCTGACTTTC	CASSRDGRFSGANVLTF
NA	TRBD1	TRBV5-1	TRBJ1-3	TGCGCCAGCAGCCACAGGGGTGGAAACACCATATATTTT	CASSHRGGNTIYF
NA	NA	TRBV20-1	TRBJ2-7	TGCAGTGCTAGGGCGGAGTACGGCTACGAGCAGTACTTC	CSARAEYGYEQYF
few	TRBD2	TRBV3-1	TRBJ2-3	TGTGCCAGCAGCCTGACTAGCCGCACAGATACGCAGTATTTT	CASSLTSRTDTQYF
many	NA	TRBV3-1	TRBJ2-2	TGTGCCAGCAGCCCAGCGGAGGGGCGCTCCGGGGAGCTGTTTTTT	CASSPAEGRSGELFF
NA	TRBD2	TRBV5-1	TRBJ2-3	TGCGCCAGCAGTCCACTGAGCGGGAGGGCAAGAGATACGCAGTATTTT	CASSPLSGRARDTQYF
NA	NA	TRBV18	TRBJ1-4	TGTGCCAGCTCACCATCCAAGAACCGCGATGAAAAACTGTTTTTT	CASSPSKNRDEKLFF
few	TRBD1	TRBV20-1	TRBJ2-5	TGCAGTGCTACGACAGGACAGGGAGAGACCCAGTACTTC	CSATTGQGETQYF
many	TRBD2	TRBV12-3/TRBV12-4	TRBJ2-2	TGTGCCAGCAGTTTTCGAGCGGGACTAGCCTCCACCGGGGAGCTGTTTTTT	CASSFRAGLASTGELFF
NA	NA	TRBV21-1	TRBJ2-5	TGTGCCAGCAGCAAAGCGTCGACGGACAGGCAAGAGACCCAGTACTTC	CASSKASTDRQETQYF
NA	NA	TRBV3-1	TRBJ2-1	TGTGCCAGCAGCCAAGATTACCCTAGGGTAGCCTACAATGAGCAGTTCTTC	CASSQDYPRVAYNEQFF